The 26 T cell receptor beta chains reported below all come from one sample, sequenced in a study of T cells in Graves' hyperthyroidism and ophthalmopathy. RNA transcripts gave rise to amplified TCR beta CDR3 regions. TCR CDR3 regions were first amplified by RT-PCR with HTBI primers. TCRdb redid the calling of the multiplex PCR reads with MiXCR, one entry per CDR3 protein. Of more than 350,000 distinct CDR3 sequences listed, about 17% were seen once; the top ten hold about a third. Sequenced sample: blood. Every receptor here comes from a young woman with Graves' hyperthyroidism that later progressed to Graves' ophthalmopathy.

This clonotype was found a few times. The rearrangement links TRBV5-1 to TRBJ2-7; D remains unclear. Trimming stripped 1 base from V and 1 base from J, with 9 bases between. Germline V gene data show CDR1 as SGHRS and CDR2 as YFSETQ. The CDR3 contains 14 residues. Here the CDR3 DNA reads TGCGCCAGCAGCTTGTTATCCAGTTCCTACGAGCAGTACTTC. Encoded protein: CASSLLSSSYEQYF. Full variable domain (remainder filled in from reference TRBV5-1 and TRBJ2-7): KAGVTQTPRYLIKTRGQQVTLSCSPISGHRSVSWYQQTPGQGLQFLFEYFSETQRNKGNFPGRFSGRQFSNSRSEMNVSTLELGDSALYLCASSLLSSSYEQYFGPGTRLTVT.

The chain joins TRBV6-1 to TRBJ1-2, with D possibly TRBD1 on 6 matching bases. The CDR3 runs 12 residues. Per the germline V gene, CDR1 is MNHNS and CDR2 is SASEGT. Trimming took off 7 bases at V and 4 bases at J, with 10 bases between the two ends. DNA for the CDR3: TGTGCCAGCACCCAACAGGGCTATGGCTACACCTTC. It codes for CASTQQGYGYTF.

This clonotype turned up a few times. The gene calls are TRBV6-4 and TRBJ2-2; D not resolved. V was trimmed by 4 bases and J by 8 bases, leaving 23 bases between them. The CDR3 is 17 residues long. Germline CDR1 is MRHNA and CDR2 is SNTAGT. The CDR3 nucleotides read TGTGCCAGCAGTGGGTGGTTTCGAAACACCGGGTCGGGGGAGCTGTTTTTT. It translates to CASSGWFRNTGSGELFF.

This clonotype turned up a few times. The genes are TRBV4-2 and TRBJ2-1; a possible D gene is TRBD2 (6 bases). V lost 2 bases and J 5 bases, leaving 19 bases between the germline ends. In germline, CDR1 is LGHNA, CDR2 YNFKEQ. The CDR3 consists of 17 residues. The CDR3 protein is CASSQLRSGAIHNEQFF. The CDR3 nucleotides read TGTGCCAGCAGCCAACTGAGGTCGGGAGCGATTCACAATGAGCAGTTCTTC.

CDR3 loop: CASTGGSGEDTEAFF. The DNA of the CDR3 is TGTGCCAGCACCGGAGGGTCCGGGGAGGACACTGAAGCTTTCTTT. The gene calls are TRBV2 and TRBJ1-1; D unresolved. This CDR3 contains 15 residues. V was trimmed by 7 bases and J by 3 bases, leaving 18 bases between them. Germline lookup yields CDR1 SNHLY and CDR2 FYNNEI.

This clonotype has only a few counts. The V call is TRBV20-1, the J call TRBJ1-2; D unclear. Between the trimmed V and J ends, which lost 4 bases and 8 bases, there was a span of 14 bases. CDR1 DFQATT and CDR2 SNEGSKA come from the germline V gene (reference sequence). The CDR3 is made up of 12 amino acids. The CDR3 region has the DNA TGCAGTGCTAAAGGCGGGTTGCAAGGCTACACCTTC. The encoded protein is CSAKGGLQGYTF.

The chain links TRBV12-3 or TRBV12-4 to TRBJ1-5; D is uncertain. The V and J ends lost 3 bases and 2 bases respectively, with 11 bases between them. This CDR3 spans 15 amino acids. The CDR3 protein is CASSFYGKGNQPQHF. CDR3 nucleotides: TGTGCCAGCAGTTTCTATGGGAAGGGCAATCAGCCCCAGCATTTT.

There are many counts of this clonotype. The chain is built from TRBV2 and TRBJ1-5; D call uncertain. V lost 4 bases and J 4 bases, leaving 11 bases between the germline ends. This CDR3 comprises 14 residues. Looked up from germline, CDR1 is SNHLY and CDR2 is FYNNEI. DNA of the CDR3: TGTGCCAGCAGTGCTGGCAAAATGAATCAGCCCCAGCATTTT. Translating gives CASSAGKMNQPQHF.

This clonotype came up a few times. This chain links TRBV6-1 with TRBJ2-1; no clear D gene. This CDR3 is 16 amino acids long. CDR1 and CDR2 from the germline V gene are MNHNS and SASEGT. Trimming left V 2 bases short and J 4 bases short, with 15 bases between. The CDR3 DNA reads TGTGCCAGCAGTGAAAGGATCAGCATCTCTTACAATGAGCAGTTCTTC. It translates to CASSERISISYNEQFF.

This sequence joins TRBV5-5 and TRBJ2-1, with 7 bases lining up with TRBD1. The CDR3 length is 17 residues. Germline CDR1 SGHKS, CDR2 YYEKEE (reference sequence). V shed 0 bases and J 0 bases; nucleotides not matched to a gene: 6. For the CDR3, the DNA is TGTGCCAGCAGCTTGGGGAAGAGGGACAGCTCCTACAATGAGCAGTTCTTC. Protein: CASSLGKRDSSYNEQFF. Based on the CDR3 plus reference TRBV5-5 and TRBJ2-1, the full variable domain is DAGVTQSPTHLIKTRGQQVTLRCSPISGHKSVSWYQQVLGQGPQFIFQYYEKEERGRGNFPDRFSARQFPNYSSELNVNALLLGDSALYLCASSLGKRDSSYNEQFFGPGTRLTVL.

This clonotype was observed at least ten times. The chain links TRBV28 to TRBJ2-2; 7 nucleotides match TRBD1. V trimming: 1 base; J trimming: 5 bases; junction bases outside the gene matches: 4. Germline values: CDR1 MDHEN, CDR2 SYDVKM. CDR3 length equals 15 residues. CDR3 DNA sequence: TGTGCCAGCAGTTTATTTAGGGGGCTGACCGGGGAGCTGTTTTTT. Translating it yields CASSLFRGLTGELFF.

The rearrangement joins TRBV5-6 to TRBJ1-6; no firm D call. The CDR3 loop spans 12 amino acids. CDR1 SGHDT and CDR2 YYEEEE come from the germline V gene. Trimming took 4 bases from V and 11 from J, leaving 10 bases between them. The CDR3 sequence: CASSPGSTPLHF. The CDR3 DNA reads TGTGCCAGCAGCCCCGGCTCTACACCCCTCCACTTT.

This clonotype was seen ten or more times. The chain couples TRBV27 to TRBJ2-5; 8 bases map to TRBD1. Germline CDR1 reads MNHEY; CDR2 reads SMNVEV (reference sequence). CDR3 length: 17 residues. With V trimmed by 6 bases and J by 7 bases, 19 bases remained unmatched. CDR3 loop: CASRLMGQTGVLATQYF. For the CDR3, the DNA is TGTGCCAGCAGACTTATGGGACAGACAGGGGTCCTGGCGACCCAGTACTTC.

This clonotype was picked up many times. This sequence joins TRBV6-1 and TRBJ1-5, with D perhaps TRBD1 (5 bases). Germline CDR1 and CDR2: MNHNS and SASEGT. Trimming left V 7 bases short and J 2 bases short, with 15 bases between. This CDR3 has 15 residues. CDR3 residues: CASNWGSVGNQPQHF. In DNA form, the CDR3 reads TGTGCCAGCAATTGGGGCAGCGTGGGCAATCAGCCCCAGCATTTT.

Regarding this clonotype: A much larger clone is a single base away; this may be a read error. A read error is likely, as this CDR3 ends without the conserved phenylalanine or tryptophan. The V call is TRBV5-1, the J call TRBJ2-7; 7 bases are shared with TRBD1. V trimming: 2 bases; J trimming: 5 bases; junction bases outside the gene matches: 4. The CDR3 spans 13 residues. Per the germline V gene, CDR1 is SGHRS and CDR2 is YFSETQ. The CDR3 protein is CASSLTGAHEQYL. The CDR3 DNA sequence: TGCGCCAGCAGCTTAACAGGGGCCCACGAGCAGTACCTC.

At least ten counts were recorded for this clonotype. This sequence joins TRBV27 and TRBJ2-1; 7 bases align to TRBD2. In germline, CDR1 is MNHEY, CDR2 SMNVEV (reference sequence). The J segment lost 5 bases and the V segment lost 4 bases, leaving 5 bases of the junction unmatched. This CDR3 spans 14 amino acids. CDR3: CASSSWRENNEQFF. CDR3 DNA sequence: TGTGCCAGCAGTTCCTGGCGGGAGAACAATGAGCAGTTCTTC.

This clonotype showed up just a few times. The rearrangement links TRBV6-1 to TRBJ1-1; D not resolved. The V gene lost 10 bases and the J gene lost 1 base, with 10 bases spanning the gap. Germline V gene lookup returns CDR1 MNHNS and CDR2 SASEGT. This CDR3 contains 12 residues. The CDR3 DNA follows: TGTGCCACCCTCCGCGGGAACACTGAAGCTTTCTTT. It translates to CATLRGNTEAFF.

The chain uses TRBV7-9 and TRBJ2-1; TRBD2 matches at 9 bases. The germline V gene has CDR1 SEHNR and CDR2 FQNEAQ (reference sequence). The CDR3 sequence is 17 residues long. V lost 1 base and J lost 5; bases outside the gene matches: 9. The CDR3 sequence: CASSLERSSGTDNEQFF. The CDR3 bases are TGTGCCAGCAGCTTAGAGAGGTCTAGCGGGACCGACAATGAGCAGTTCTTC.

The rearrangement joins TRBV29-1 to TRBJ2-1, with 9 nucleotides matching TRBD2. Germline V lookup: CDR1 SQVTM, CDR2 ANQGSEA. The CDR3 length is 13 residues. The junction had 6 bases not matched to a gene; V was cut back by 3 bases and J by 9 bases. The chain's CDR3 is CSVEGLAGPEQFF. As DNA, the CDR3 is TGCAGCGTTGAGGGGCTAGCGGGACCTGAGCAGTTCTTC.

This clonotype showed up many times. The chain recombines TRBV18 with TRBJ2-7; the D is unclear. The CDR3 is 14 residues long. Germline lookup yields CDR1 KGHSH and CDR2 LQKENI. Trimming left V 2 bases short and J 5 bases short, with 13 bases between. The DNA of the CDR3 is TGTGCCAGCTCACCAGAGTTTTCGAGCGACGAGCAGTACTTC. Amino acids: CASSPEFSSDEQYF.

This clonotype has ten or more counts. V gene TRBV5-1 combines with J gene TRBJ2-1; D unclear. Germline assignment: CDR1 SGHRS and CDR2 YFSETQ. The CDR3 loop spans 16 amino acids. The V gene lost 1 base and the J gene lost 0 bases, with 11 bases spanning the gap. This CDR3 reads CASSLKSISSYNEQFF. The CDR3 bases are TGCGCCAGCAGCTTGAAATCGATAAGCTCCTACAATGAGCAGTTCTTC.

This chain joins TRBV6-1 and TRBJ1-1; no firm D call. Germline CDR1 reads MNHNS; CDR2 reads SASEGT. V lost 5 bases, J lost 4 bases, and 14 bases lay in between. This CDR3 spans 14 amino acids. CDR3: CASSYQGLGTEAFF. The CDR3 DNA reads TGTGCCAGCAGTTACCAAGGGTTGGGCACTGAAGCTTTCTTT.

This clonotype was observed a few times. The J gene is TRBJ2-7, the V gene TRBV6-1, with D tentatively TRBD2 (6 bases). The CDR3 runs to 16 residues. Trimming shortened V by 6 bases and J by 0 bases, and 18 bases separated the two germline ends. Germline lookup yields CDR1 MNHNS and CDR2 SASEGT. CDR3 loop: CASREYIGRASYEQYF. In nucleotides, the CDR3 is TGTGCCAGCAGGGAGTACATCGGGAGAGCCTCCTACGAGCAGTACTTC.

Many counts were recorded for this clonotype. The chain combines TRBV10-2 with TRBJ2-7; 11 bases map to TRBD2. J was trimmed by 2 bases and V by 3 bases; bases with no gene match: 3. The CDR3 covers 15 residues. The V gene's germline CDR1 is WSHSY and CDR2 SAAADI. The DNA of the CDR3 is TGCGCCAGCAGTGATGGACTAGCGGGCACCTACGAGCAGTACTTC. This encodes CASSDGLAGTYEQYF.

The chain uses TRBV5-6 and TRBJ2-5; 12 bases map to TRBD2. CDR1 SGHDT and CDR2 YYEEEE come from the germline V gene. CDR3 length: 17 residues. With V trimmed by 2 bases and J by 4 bases, 9 bases remained unmatched. CDR3 sequence: CASSFRLAGGYRETQYF. CDR3 sequence (DNA): TGTGCCAGCAGCTTTCGGCTAGCGGGGGGGTATCGAGAGACCCAGTACTTC.

This clonotype came up many times. The V and J genes are TRBV7-9 and TRBJ2-7, with D possibly being TRBD1 or TRBD2 (5 bases each). The CDR3 loop spans 14 amino acids. Germline assignment: CDR1 SEHNR and CDR2 FQNEAQ (reference sequence). The V end was cut by 5 bases, the J end by 6 bases, with 17 bases between. The CDR3 protein is CASSPSVGGGEQYF. The CDR3 coding sequence is TGTGCCAGCAGCCCCTCGGTTGGGGGTGGCGAGCAGTACTTC.